The clone carrying this T cell receptor (beta chain) has just a few counts. No antigen is known for it. Some clones are missing from TCRdb's copy, which holds only in-frame ones; the method was immunoSEQ multiplex PCR. In the table there are 35,000 to 40,000 clones, less than 85% of which are singletons. The germline gives CDR1 LGHNA, CDR2 YSLEER. The CDR3 length is 14 residues. V trimming: 0 bases; J trimming: 8 bases; junction bases outside the gene matches: 5. This entry belongs to a study of OX40 agonist ivuxolimab in advanced cancers. Whole-study findings and limits: Not determined was the antigen specificity of the expanded peripheral T cells.

J is TRBJ1-2 and V is TRBV4-3, with 8 bases aligning to TRBD1. This clonotype was obtained from an adult with an advanced solid tumor such as melanoma, head and neck, liver or kidney cancer. The specimen was CD4+ or CD8+ T cells sorted from blood, collected in a trial of the OX40 agonist ivuxolimab. CDR3 amino acids: CASSQDSGQGGYTF. CDR3 nucleotides: TGCGCCAGCAGCCAAGATTCAGGACAGGGAGGCTACACCTTC.